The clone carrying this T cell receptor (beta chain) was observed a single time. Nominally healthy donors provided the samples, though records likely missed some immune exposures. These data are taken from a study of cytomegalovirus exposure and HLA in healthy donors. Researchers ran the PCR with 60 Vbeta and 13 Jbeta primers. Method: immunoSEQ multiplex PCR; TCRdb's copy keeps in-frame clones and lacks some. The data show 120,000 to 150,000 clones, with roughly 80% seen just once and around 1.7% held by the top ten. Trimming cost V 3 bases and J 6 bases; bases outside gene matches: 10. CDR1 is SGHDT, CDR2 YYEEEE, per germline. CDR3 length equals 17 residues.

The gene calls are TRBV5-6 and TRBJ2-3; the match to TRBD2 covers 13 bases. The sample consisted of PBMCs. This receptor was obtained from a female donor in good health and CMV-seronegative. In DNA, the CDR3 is TGTGCCAGCAGCTGGGACGGGGGACTAGCGGGGCTGGATACGCAGTATTTT. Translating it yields CASSWDGGLAGLDTQYF. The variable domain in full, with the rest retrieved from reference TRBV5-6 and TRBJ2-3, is DAGVTQSPTHLIKTRGQQVTLRCSPKSGHDTVSWYQQALGQGPQFIFQYYEEEERQRGNFPDRFSGHQFPNYSSELNVNALLLGDSALYLCASSWDGGLAGLDTQYFGPGTRLTVL.